The T cell receptor (beta chain) described here comes from a study of blood T cell repertoires in COVID-19. Generated by immunoSEQ multiplex PCR, the TCRdb table keeps only in-frame clones and is missing some. The table records 150,000 or so clones, 82% of them present only once. V lost 8 bases and J 4 bases, leaving 12 bases between the germline ends. This CDR3 comprises 13 residues. Sequenced sample: peripheral blood. The chain joins TRBV12-3 or TRBV12-4 to TRBJ1-5; D gene uncertain. This receptor was taken from a woman between 65 and 79 years old with acute or convalescent COVID-19. Here the CDR3 DNA reads TGTGCCAGCCTCTCCGCGGTAAATCAGCCCCAGCATTTT. It encodes CASLSAVNQPQHF.